This T cell receptor (beta chain) stems from a study of cytomegalovirus exposure and HLA in healthy donors. Overall study results and limits: A later analysis linked 15,000 to 20,000 TCR beta sequences to HLA alleles at 0.05 false discovery rate.

Both 60 Vbeta primers and 13 Jbeta primers went into the PCR. TCRdb keeps only in-frame clones here, not all; method: immunoSEQ multiplex PCR. Among over 90,000 clones listed, under 85% were seen once. Remarks on this clone: The antigen remains undetermined.

The CDR3 covers 14 residues. Trimming cost V 3 bases and J 5 bases; bases outside gene matches: 6. Germline CDR1 is LNHDA and CDR2 is SQIVND (reference sequence). Input material: PBMCs. This chain connects TRBV19 to TRBJ1-1; 7 bases line up with TRBD1. This clonotype was obtained from a woman in her seventies in good health and CMV-seropositive. The CDR3 loop is CASSMEEGATEAFF. The CDR3 nucleotides are TGTGCCAGTAGTATGGAAGAGGGGGCTACTGAAGCTTTCTTT.